This T cell receptor beta chain was observed in a study of human thymus T cells (dated by TCRdb to 2018 to 2020). For context, the study as a whole: TCR alpha and beta repertoires from fewer than ten infant thymus samples and four related peripheral blood samples were characterized in the study. The infant donors were roughly 6 to 250 days old, and the cohort included five or six males and a couple of females. Paper-wide results and their limitations: Biased V and J gene segment usage appeared to be present in both thymic and peripheral blood repertoires. Thymus samples yielded on average roughly 840,000 unique TCRB clonotypes, compared with roughly 80,000 from blood samples.

Relative to germline, V is missing 0 bases and J is missing 7 bases, with 7 bases of the junction outside any gene match. Including cysteine and phenylalanine, the CDR3 has 16 amino acids. The sequence is cut down to CDR3 DNA, 48 bases in frame from base 1. From a lookup of the germline V gene (reference sequence), CDR1 and CDR2 are LNHDA and SQIVND. Donors were immunologically healthy infants undergoing open corrective cardiac surgery for congenital heart defects in Finland. From four of the eight donors, a small aliquot of about 0.45-1 mL peripheral blood was collected during surgery. For blood samples, genomic DNA was extracted from all available leukocytes instead of from a fixed number of cells. Erythrocytes were removed from blood with ACK lysis buffer, and the leukocytes were stored as pellets at -70 °C. A QIAsymphony instrument was used to extract genomic DNA from frozen cell pellets. Using the immunoSEQ multiplex PCR assay, the TCRB and TCRAD loci were amplified from a standardized quantity of quality-controlled genomic DNA. The amplicons spanned the V(D)J region and were long enough to cover the CDR3 and allow V and J genes to be identified. The amplicons were sequenced on an Illumina platform via the commercial immunoSEQ service. The study's processing was this. Primer bias and sequencing errors were corrected using previously described methods, and TCRAD and TCRB definitions followed the IMGT database. Repertoires were analysed with immunoSEQ Analyzer 3.0 and VDJTools, covering basic statistics, V/J segment usage, diversity estimates, rarefaction and pairwise overlap. To estimate diversity, the Chao1, ChaoE, Efron-Thisted, Shannon and inverse Simpson indices were applied, and diversity was also estimated on datasets down-sampled to the smallest sample. For repertoire overlap, CDR3 nucleotide sequence, V gene and J gene had to match strictly, and clustering was done by Jaccard-based multidimensional scaling. TCRdb retrieved this table from immuneACCESS and kept in-frame rearrangements only. Not all clones are present; in checked studies, unresolved V genes account for under half, and no reason is known for the remainder. V and J calls and clone size are given by that table; D and trimming were obtained from the DNA. In all, the sample holds about 50,000 clones, and roughly 94% of those were seen once. In total, the top ten clones hold over 0.15% of the sample.

On this clone itself: Its antigen is unknown. No base quality values were provided; no much bigger clone lies one nucleotide off.

The sequencing sample was made of blood. This receptor chain uses TRBV19 and TRBJ2-1; 9 bases in the middle match TRBD2. This TCR derives from a girl younger than two with a congenital heart defect but otherwise immunologically healthy. At the DNA level, the sequence is TGTGCCAGTAGTATAGATATTGGGCTAGCGGGAAATGAGCAGTTCTTC. The encoded protein is CASSIDIGLAGNEQFF.